Each of the 22 T cell receptor beta chains below was sequenced from the same sample in a study of T-cell memory formation after mild COVID-19. TCRdb re-derived calls from the 5' RACE reads in MiXCR, one entry per CDR3 protein. Of a few hundred thousand distinct CDR3 sequences detected, about a sixth appear once; the ten largest clones hold roughly 23%. The source material was PBMCs or a T cell subset sorted from them (not recorded which). The receptors here all came from a young man who had mild COVID-19 (a few samples of this study predate the infection). Cell type and time point are not known.

The chain joins TRBV7-2 to TRBJ1-5; possibly TRBD1 for D (6 bases). Germline V gene data show CDR1 as SGHTA and CDR2 as FQGNSA. The V gene lost 4 bases and the J gene lost 3 bases, with 7 bases spanning the gap. The CDR3 has 13 amino acids. The CDR3 is CASSWDTNQPQHF. CDR3 coding DNA: TGTGCCAGCAGCTGGGACACCAATCAGCCCCAGCATTTT.

This clonotype occurred a few times. V usage is TRBV7-3 and J usage is TRBJ1-1; 7 bases align to TRBD1. The V gene end was trimmed by 1 base and the J gene end by 1 base; junction bases not matched to a gene: 3. Looked up from germline, CDR1 is SGHTA and CDR2 is FQGTGA. CDR3 length: 15 amino acids. CDR3: CASSLRSGGNTEAFF. The CDR3 DNA sequence: TGTGCCAGCAGCTTAAGATCAGGGGGGAACACTGAAGCTTTCTTT. Full variable domain (outside the CDR3, taken from reference TRBV7-3 and TRBJ1-1): GAGVSQTPSNKVTEKGKYVELRCDPISGHTALYWYRQSLGQGPEFLIYFQGTGAADDSGLPNDRFFAVRPEGSVSTLKIQRTERGDSAVYLCASSLRSGGNTEAFFGQGTRLTVV.

The chain is built from TRBV18 and TRBJ2-7, with 7 bases matching TRBD1. The ends lost 0 bases at V and 3 bases at J; junction bases unmatched: 5. The V gene's germline CDR1 is KGHSH and CDR2 LQKENI. The CDR3 is made up of 15 amino acids. The CDR3 reads CASSPPSRGNYEQYF. As DNA, the CDR3 is TGTGCCAGCTCACCACCCTCCAGGGGGAACTACGAGCAGTACTTC.

The chain carries TRBV6-5 and TRBJ1-2; D perhaps matches TRBD1 (6 bases). The CDR3 contains 13 residues. Trimming left V 4 bases short and J 8 bases short, with 14 bases between. CDR1 is MNHEY, CDR2 SVGAGI, per germline. The chain's CDR3 is CASSSTTGSGYTF. The CDR3 region has the DNA TGTGCCAGCAGTTCAACTACAGGGAGCGGCTACACCTTC.

The chain recombines TRBV27 with TRBJ1-6; 8 bases fit TRBD1. The J segment lost 9 bases and the V segment lost 6 bases, leaving 7 bases of the junction unmatched. Germline V gene lookup returns CDR1 MNHEY and CDR2 SMNVEV (reference sequence). The CDR3 is 14 residues long. CDR3 coding DNA: TGTGCCAGCAGATCAGGGGGCGGGGGTTCACCCCTCCACTTT. Translating it yields CASRSGGGGSPLHF.

The rearrangement links TRBV20-1 to TRBJ2-5; 8 bases line up with TRBD2. This CDR3 region has 16 residues. Germline CDR1 is DFQATT and CDR2 is SNEGSKA (reference sequence). V trimming: 5 bases; J trimming: 2 bases; junction bases outside the gene matches: 13. The CDR3 protein is CSADGAGRGSQETQYF. Written as DNA, the CDR3 is TGCAGTGCTGACGGGGCCGGGAGGGGGAGTCAAGAGACCCAGTACTTC.

V gene TRBV5-1 combines with J gene TRBJ2-2; no clear D gene. The CDR3 totals 13 residues. Deletions cut 3 bases from V and 5 bases from J, with 8 bases between. In germline, CDR1 is SGHRS, CDR2 YFSETQ. The CDR3 protein is CASSSAVTGELFF. The CDR3 DNA reads TGCGCCAGCAGCTCGGCAGTGACCGGGGAGCTGTTTTTT.

This clonotype turned up a few times. The chain combines TRBV27 with TRBJ1-5; 7 nucleotides line up with TRBD1. The CDR3 covers 14 residues. Germline trimming cut 6 bases from V and 5 bases from J; bases unmatched to any gene: 7. Germline V gene sequence: CDR1 MNHEY, CDR2 SMNVEV (reference sequence). In DNA, the CDR3 is TGTGCCAGCAGGGACAGGTCCGGGCATCAGCCCCAGCATTTT. Translation: CASRDRSGHQPQHF.

This clonotype was counted between two and nine times. This sequence joins TRBV15 and TRBJ1-1, with D tentatively TRBD1 (5 bases). Germline V gives CDR1 LNHNV, CDR2 YYDKDF (reference sequence). V lost 4 bases, J lost 3 bases, and 15 bases lay in between. This CDR3 is built from 15 residues. The CDR3 loop is CATSIGLRGDTEAFF. The CDR3, as DNA: TGTGCCACCAGCATAGGCCTTAGGGGAGACACTGAAGCTTTCTTT.

This clonotype came up a few times. The gene calls are TRBV19 and TRBJ1-1; D perhaps matches TRBD1 (5 bases). The CDR3 runs to 12 residues. With 7 bases removed from V and 4 bases from J, the gap between germline ends came to 10 bases. Germline V gives CDR1 LNHDA, CDR2 SQIVND (reference sequence). The CDR3 loop is CASIQGATEAFF. The DNA of the CDR3 is TGTGCCAGTATCCAAGGGGCCACTGAAGCTTTCTTT.

This clonotype was seen a handful of times. This chain joins TRBV3-1 and TRBJ2-7; 8 bases map to TRBD1. Looked up from germline, CDR1 is LGHDT and CDR2 is YNNKEL (reference sequence). There are 14 residues in the CDR3. V shed 5 bases and J 2 bases; nucleotides not matched to a gene: 5. CDR3 sequence: CASSSGTGPYEQYV. The CDR3 nucleotides are TGTGCCAGCAGCTCCGGGACAGGACCCTACGAGCAGTACGTC.

In its sample, this clonotype was seen a few times. The gene calls are TRBV5-1 and TRBJ2-6; D might be TRBD2 (5 bases). The ends were cut back, 4 bases at V and 2 bases at J, with 10 bases in the middle. The CDR3 runs to 15 residues. Germline CDR1 is SGHRS and CDR2 is YFSETQ. CDR3: CASSNSVAGANVLTF. DNA for the CDR3: TGCGCCAGCAGCAATAGCGTCGCTGGGGCCAACGTCCTGACTTTC.

The chain employs TRBV7-9 and TRBJ2-3, with TRBD1 matching over 7 bases. Trimming cost V 5 bases and J 0 bases; bases outside gene matches: 8. The CDR3 has 16 residues. Germline CDR1 is SEHNR and CDR2 is FQNEAQ (reference sequence). The CDR3 coding sequence is TGTGCCAGCAGCACCGGGACAGATCTGAGCACAGATACGCAGTATTTT. Residues: CASSTGTDLSTDTQYF.

This chain connects TRBV12-3 or TRBV12-4 to TRBJ2-2; 9 bases are a match to TRBD1. CDR3 length: 15 residues. Trimming cost V 2 bases and J 5 bases; bases outside gene matches: 3. The CDR3 DNA is TGTGCCAGCAGTTTAAGCGGACAGGGGACCGGGGAGCTGTTTTTT. This encodes CASSLSGQGTGELFF.

This clonotype was counted only a few times. The gene calls are TRBV7-2 and TRBJ2-3; 8 positions agree with TRBD2. CDR3 length equals 15 residues. Trimming removed 5 bases from V and 6 bases from J; junction bases left unmatched: 10. Germline V gives CDR1 SGHTA, CDR2 FQGNSA. CDR3 DNA: TGTGCCAGCAGCACGCAGAGTCGCGGGGGGGATACGCAGTATTTT. Translated, it gives CASSTQSRGGDTQYF.

There are a few counts of this clonotype. The gene calls are TRBV5-1 and TRBJ2-3; 10 bases fit TRBD2. Germline trimming cut 4 bases from V and 3 bases from J; bases unmatched to any gene: 8. The CDR3 totals 16 residues. In germline, CDR1 is SGHRS, CDR2 YFSETQ. This CDR3 is CASSTERGGVTDTQYF. The CDR3 DNA sequence: TGCGCCAGCAGCACAGAGCGGGGGGGAGTGACAGATACGCAGTATTTT.

This clonotype came up a few times. The V and J genes are TRBV6-2 or TRBV6-3 and TRBJ2-2; D may be TRBD1 or TRBD2 (5 bases each). The V end was cut by 6 bases, the J end by 6 bases, with 23 bases between. This CDR3 has 17 residues. Looked up from germline, CDR1 is MNHEY and CDR2 is SVGEGT. The CDR3 here is CASSRPLSAGTAGELFF. The CDR3 nucleotides read TGTGCCAGCAGCCGACCCCTATCGGCAGGGACGGCCGGGGAGCTGTTTTTT.

The V gene is TRBV6-2 or TRBV6-3, the J gene TRBJ2-5, with TRBD1 identical over 8 bases. The V and J ends lost 0 bases and 4 bases, in that order; junction bases with no gene match: 4. The CDR3 is 15 amino acids. Germline values: CDR1 MNHEY, CDR2 SVGEGT. CDR3 protein: CASSYSAGGSETQYF. Here the CDR3 DNA reads TGTGCCAGCAGTTACTCAGCAGGGGGCTCAGAGACCCAGTACTTC.

The chain joins TRBV7-9 to TRBJ2-7; D is undetermined. The CDR3 has 13 residues. Trimming shortened V by 5 bases and J by 5 bases, and 13 bases separated the two germline ends. Germline lookup yields CDR1 SEHNR and CDR2 FQNEAQ (reference sequence). The CDR3 DNA is TGTGCCAGCAGCACCTCTGACTGGGACGAGCAGTACTTC. This translates into CASSTSDWDEQYF.

This clonotype was seen only a few times. The chain couples TRBV6-2 or TRBV6-3 to TRBJ2-3, with TRBD2 matching 11 bases. Germline CDR1 and CDR2: MNHEY and SVGEGT. With V trimmed by 1 base and J by 6 bases, 3 bases remained unmatched. CDR3 size: 15 residues. The DNA for the CDR3 is TGTGCCAGCAGTTACTTGGGACTAGCGGAGGATACGCAGTATTTT. It codes for CASSYLGLAEDTQYF.

CDR3 coding DNA: TGTGCCAGCAGCACAACTTCGGGCGGCACTGAAGCTTTCTTT. This encodes CASSTTSGGTEAFF. This chain joins TRBV7-3 and TRBJ1-1; D ambiguous. The CDR3 has 14 amino acids. Germline loops: CDR1 SGHTA, CDR2 FQGTGA. The V and J ends lost 5 bases and 4 bases respectively, with 14 bases between them.

This rearrangement joins TRBV29-1 to TRBJ2-3, with TRBD2 identical over 8 bases. Germline V gene data show CDR1 as SQVTM and CDR2 as ANQGSEA. There are 15 residues in the CDR3. The trim removed 3 bases at V and 3 bases at J, leaving 8 bases unmatched. The CDR3 region is CSVEPPTGGTDTQYF. The CDR3 DNA sequence: TGCAGCGTTGAGCCTCCGACGGGGGGGACAGATACGCAGTATTTT.